Following are 19 T cell receptor beta chains from one sample sequenced in a study of chemoradiotherapy in HPV16-positive cancers. The assay was immunoSEQ multiplex PCR, and TCRdb's table has in-frame clones only and misses some. This sample has 25,000 to 35,000 clones, with more than 75% found just once. Sequencing was performed on blood, taken from a patient who underwent chemoradiotherapy. These receptors came from a human donor with HPV-associated anogenital cancer.

This rearrangement joins TRBV2 to TRBJ2-3; 7 bases are a match to TRBD2. Germline assignment: CDR1 SNHLY and CDR2 FYNNEI. Unmatched junction bases numbered 10, after V lost 6 bases and J lost 1 base. The CDR3 covers 16 residues. CDR3 in DNA: TGTGCCAGCAGCGTTTTGAAGGGGAGGGGCACAGATACGCAGTATTTT. It translates to CASSVLKGRGTDTQYF.

This clone has only a few counts. V and J are TRBV19 and TRBJ1-5; no reliable D call. Between the trimmed V and J ends, which lost 4 bases and 5 bases, there was a span of 9 bases. Germline CDR1 LNHDA, CDR2 SQIVND (reference sequence). CDR3 size: 13 residues. The CDR3 is CASSKYRDQPQHF. The DNA of the CDR3 is TGTGCCAGTAGTAAGTACAGAGATCAGCCCCAGCATTTT. The full variable domain, rest sourced from reference TRBV19 and TRBJ1-5, is DGGITQSPKYLFRKEGQNVTLSCEQNLNHDAMYWYRQDPGQGLRLIYYSQIVNDFQKGDIAEGYSVSREKKESFPLTVTSAQKNPTAFYLCASSKYRDQPQHFGDGTRLSIL.

V usage is TRBV10-3 and J usage is TRBJ2-7, with 9 bases matching TRBD1. Germline V gene lookup returns CDR1 ENHRY and CDR2 SYGVKD. CDR3 size: 17 residues. The ends lost 0 bases at V and 2 bases at J; junction bases unmatched: 8. The CDR3 DNA is TGTGCCATCAGTGAGTCGAAAGACAGGGGGAGAACCTACGAGCAGTACGTC. It encodes CAISESKDRGRTYEQYV.

CDR3 region: CASSQSAALNTEAFF. In DNA form, the CDR3 reads TGCGCCAGCAGCCAATCTGCGGCCTTGAACACTGAAGCTTTCTTT. The rearrangement joins TRBV4-1 to TRBJ1-1; no clear D gene. This CDR3 has 15 amino acids. The germline V gene has CDR1 MGHRA and CDR2 YSYEKL. Trimming cost V 2 bases and J 0 bases, with 10 bases left between them.

This clone was recorded only once. CDR3 amino acids: CASSYTSGGADTQYF. Here the CDR3 DNA reads TGTGCCAGCAGTTATACTAGCGGGGGGGCGGATACGCAGTATTTT. The chain uses TRBV2 and TRBJ2-3, with TRBD2 matching over 13 bases. Trimming cost V 5 bases and J 6 bases; bases outside gene matches: 5. Germline V gives CDR1 SNHLY, CDR2 FYNNEI. The CDR3 length is 15 residues.

This chain joins TRBV19 and TRBJ1-2; a weak D match, TRBD1 (5 bases). The CDR3 consists of 14 residues. Germline loops: CDR1 LNHDA, CDR2 SQIVND (reference sequence). V dropped 7 bases and J dropped 2 bases, with 14 bases sitting between them. The CDR3: CASNTGTYNYGYTF. CDR3 coding DNA: TGTGCCAGTAACACGGGGACGTACAACTATGGCTACACCTTC.

The gene calls are TRBV2 and TRBJ1-1; 11 bases are a match to TRBD1. Germline V gene lookup returns CDR1 SNHLY and CDR2 FYNNEI. V trimming: 8 bases; J trimming: 7 bases; junction bases outside the gene matches: 18. The CDR3 covers 17 residues. DNA for the CDR3: TGTGCCAGCCTAAGACTTAAGGGACAGGGGGTGGTGGGTGAAGCTTTCTTT. Protein sequence: CASLRLKGQGVVGEAFF.

The V gene is TRBV19, the J gene TRBJ2-2; D is undetermined. V lost 0 bases, J lost 6 bases, and 8 bases lay in between. There are 14 residues in the CDR3. The germline CDR1 and CDR2 sequences are LNHDA and SQIVND (reference sequence). DNA of the CDR3: TGTGCCAGTAGTATAGAAATAGGAGCCGGGGAGCTGTTTTTT. Its protein is CASSIEIGAGELFF.

This chain links TRBV11-2 with TRBJ1-4; no definite D call. The V gene lost 5 bases and the J gene lost 5 bases, with 3 bases spanning the gap. The CDR3 consists of 11 residues. Germline CDR1 is SGHAT and CDR2 is FQNNGV. The CDR3 DNA sequence: TGTGCCAGCAGCACGAATGAAAAACTGTTTTTT. Protein: CASSTNEKLFF.

The rearrangement joins TRBV7-3 to TRBJ2-2; 12 bases map to TRBD2. V dropped 5 bases and J dropped 7; count of bases not matched to a gene: 8. Germline-derived CDR1 and CDR2 are SGHTA and FQGTGA. This CDR3 has 16 amino acids. CDR3 sequence (DNA): TGTGCCAGCAGCCTGACTAGCGGGGGCAAATACGGGGAGCTGTTTTTT. Translation gives CASSLTSGGKYGELFF.

The chain recombines TRBV15 with TRBJ1-4; possibly TRBD1 for D (6 bases). CDR3 length: 16 amino acids. V was cut by 0 bases and J by 11 bases, with 19 bases left in between. The germline V gene encodes CDR1 LNHNV and CDR2 YYDKDF (reference sequence). The CDR3 loop is CATSRELAGARDKLFF. CDR3 nucleotides: TGTGCCACCAGCAGAGAGCTAGCGGGGGCCAGGGACAAACTGTTTTTT.

The genes are TRBV9 and TRBJ2-1, with no clear D. This CDR3 is built from 12 residues. In germline, CDR1 is SGDLS, CDR2 YYNGEE. With 2 bases removed from V and 6 bases from J, the gap between germline ends came to 6 bases. As DNA, the CDR3 is TGTGCCAGCAGCGTTATCCCCAATGAGCAGTTCTTC. This translates into CASSVIPNEQFF.

Of note for this clone: The same CDR3 also results from other DNA sequences found in this sample. The J gene is TRBJ2-3, the V gene TRBV7-9; 9 nucleotides line up with TRBD1. After removal of 1 base from V and 6 bases from J, the junction contained 8 bases not matched to a gene. The CDR3 spans 16 residues. The V gene's germline CDR1 is SEHNR and CDR2 FQNEAQ (reference sequence). Here the CDR3 DNA reads TGTGCCAGCAGCTTAGGTTCACAGGGGGCGGGGGATACGCAGTATTTT. Translating it yields CASSLGSQGAGDTQYF.

The rearrangement uses TRBV5-1 and TRBJ2-2; 11 nucleotides align to TRBD1. The J segment lost 4 bases and the V segment lost 4 bases, leaving 9 bases of the junction unmatched. Germline assignment: CDR1 SGHRS and CDR2 YFSETQ. This CDR3 spans 17 amino acids. The CDR3 reads CASSQQPGQGVTGELFF. The CDR3 nucleotides are TGCGCCAGCAGCCAACAACCGGGACAGGGGGTCACCGGGGAGCTGTTTTTT.

The chain links TRBV11-2 to TRBJ1-2; D is undetermined. CDR3 size: 14 residues. Germline V gene lookup returns CDR1 SGHAT and CDR2 FQNNGV. V lost 0 bases and J 8 bases, leaving 13 bases between the germline ends. The DNA of the CDR3 is TGTGCCAGCAGCTTAGATCGAGCAGGAGACGGCTACACCTTC. This gives the protein CASSLDRAGDGYTF. Variable domain in full (rest from reference TRBV11-2 and TRBJ1-2): EAGVAQSPRYKIIEKRQSVAFWCNPISGHATLYWYQQILGQGPKLLIQFQNNGVVDDSQLPKDRFSAERLKGVDSTLKIQPAKLEDSAVYLCASSLDRAGDGYTFGSGTRLTVV.

This rearrangement joins TRBV7-9 to TRBJ1-3, with D uncertain. V gave up 2 bases and J gave up 2 bases, with 13 bases separating them. Germline V gene sequence: CDR1 SEHNR, CDR2 FQNEAQ (reference sequence). This CDR3 comprises 16 residues. In DNA form, the CDR3 reads TGTGCCAGCAGCTTAAATCCCAGCAATACTGGAAACACCATATATTTT. Translation gives CASSLNPSNTGNTIYF.

The V and J genes are TRBV6-5 and TRBJ2-5; 13 nucleotides agree with TRBD2. In germline, CDR1 is MNHEY, CDR2 SVGAGI. With V trimmed by 6 bases and J by 6 bases, 7 bases remained unmatched. This CDR3 has 15 amino acids. The CDR3 is CASSPGLAGTKTQYF. In DNA, the CDR3 is TGTGCCAGCAGCCCGGGACTAGCGGGGACGAAGACCCAGTACTTC.

The gene calls are TRBV13 and TRBJ2-7, with D hard to call. This CDR3 is built from 13 residues. The germline V gene encodes CDR1 PRHDT and CDR2 FYEKMQ (reference sequence). The V end lost 5 bases, the J end lost 0 bases, and 8 bases lay between the germline ends. The CDR3 spells CASSIQNSYEQYV. CDR3 coding DNA: TGTGCCAGCAGCATTCAGAACTCCTACGAGCAGTACGTC.

The J gene is TRBJ1-2, the V gene TRBV9; D is unclear. V lost 0 bases and J lost 4, with 7 bases in between. Looked up from germline, CDR1 is SGDLS and CDR2 is YYNGEE. CDR3 length: 13 residues. The chain's CDR3 is CASSVEGFYGYTF. CDR3 DNA: TGTGCCAGCAGCGTAGAGGGATTCTATGGCTACACCTTC.